The 9 T cell receptor beta chains in this list originate from one sample, sequenced in a study of cytomegalovirus exposure and HLA in healthy donors. Researchers ran the PCR with 60 Vbeta and 13 Jbeta primers. Some clones are missing from TCRdb's copy, which holds only in-frame ones; the method was immunoSEQ multiplex PCR. In the table there are about 120,000 clones, around 77% of which are singletons. The specimen was PBMCs. Source of these receptors: a man aged 35 to 55 in good health and CMV-seropositive.

This clone appeared once. The chain carries TRBV6-5 and TRBJ1-2; D gene uncertain. CDR3 length: 15 amino acids. Between the trimmed V and J ends, which lost 2 bases and 7 bases, there was a span of 17 bases. CDR1 is MNHEY, CDR2 SVGAGI, per germline. This chain's CDR3 is CASSYRAEPMLGYTF. CDR3 coding DNA: TGTGCCAGCAGTTACCGTGCGGAGCCTATGCTTGGCTACACCTTC.

The CDR3 DNA reads as TGTGCCAGCAGCCAGACAGGGTCGAGACACTACGAGCAGTACTTC. Translated: CASSQTGSRHYEQYF. This chain connects TRBV28 to TRBJ2-7; 7 nucleotides align to TRBD1. The CDR3 contains 15 residues. The germline V gene encodes CDR1 MDHEN and CDR2 SYDVKM. Trimming cost V 6 bases and J 3 bases; bases outside gene matches: 11.

The V gene is TRBV4-3, the J gene TRBJ1-4; D is perhaps TRBD1 (6 bases). The germline V and J ends were trimmed by 1 base and 0 bases, with 6 bases remaining between them. Germline-derived CDR1 and CDR2 are LGHNA and YSLEER. This CDR3 region has 15 residues. CDR3: CASSQGDTTNEKLFF. The CDR3 nucleotides read TGCGCCAGCAGCCAAGGGGACACAACTAATGAAAAACTGTTTTTT.

V gene TRBV7-2 combines with J gene TRBJ1-4; D is unclear. V was cut by 0 bases and J by 7 bases, with 15 bases left in between. This CDR3 is built from 16 residues. Germline-derived CDR1 and CDR2 are SGHTA and FQGNSA. The CDR3 protein is CASSLASGIGSEKLFF. CDR3 bases: TGTGCCAGCAGCTTAGCGTCGGGAATTGGTAGTGAAAAACTGTTTTTT.

J is TRBJ1-3 and V is TRBV6-6; 10 bases line up with TRBD1. Germline lookup yields CDR1 MNHNY and CDR2 SVGAGI (reference sequence). Germline trimming cut 6 bases from V and 2 bases from J; bases unmatched to any gene: 1. CDR3 length: 14 amino acids. The CDR3, as DNA: TGTGCCAGCAGCGGACAGGGGGCTGGAAACACCATATATTTT. This encodes CASSGQGAGNTIYF.

CDR3 residues: CASIRTAPNYGYTF. CDR3 DNA sequence: TGTGCCAGCATCAGGACAGCTCCTAACTATGGCTACACCTTC. The chain uses TRBV6-6 and TRBJ1-2, with D possibly TRBD1 on 6 matching bases. V lost 7 bases to trimming and J lost 0 bases, with 12 bases between them. This CDR3 is 14 amino acids long. Per germline, CDR1 MNHNY and CDR2 SVGAGI (reference sequence).

The rearrangement uses TRBV10-1 and TRBJ1-2, with a tentative D call TRBD1 (6 bases). Germline CDR1 WNHNN, CDR2 SYGVQD (reference sequence). Trimming left V 6 bases short and J 4 bases short, with 15 bases between. The length of the CDR3 is 14 residues. CDR3 amino acids: CASRGDRPVYGYTF. The CDR3 DNA reads as TGCGCCAGCAGGGGAGACAGGCCGGTCTATGGCTACACCTTC.

The V and J genes are TRBV6-1 and TRBJ1-1; D possibly corresponds to TRBD1 (6 bases). The V gene's germline CDR1 is MNHNS and CDR2 SASEGT. The CDR3 length is 16 residues. Trimming removed 1 base at V and 4 bases at J, with 16 bases between. CDR3 nucleotides: TGTGCCAGCAGTGAAGAATGGGGTGGGACAACCACTGAAGCTTTCTTT. Translation gives CASSEEWGGTTTEAFF.

The chain uses TRBV5-1 and TRBJ2-7, with TRBD1 as a possible D gene (7 bases). V lost 6 bases, J lost 4 bases, and 17 bases lay in between. The CDR3 is made up of 14 amino acids. Germline V gene data show CDR1 as SGHRS and CDR2 as YFSETQ. CDR3 coding DNA: TGCGCCAGCACTCCGGACCAGGGGGGATACGAGCAGTACTTC. Translating it yields CASTPDQGGYEQYF.